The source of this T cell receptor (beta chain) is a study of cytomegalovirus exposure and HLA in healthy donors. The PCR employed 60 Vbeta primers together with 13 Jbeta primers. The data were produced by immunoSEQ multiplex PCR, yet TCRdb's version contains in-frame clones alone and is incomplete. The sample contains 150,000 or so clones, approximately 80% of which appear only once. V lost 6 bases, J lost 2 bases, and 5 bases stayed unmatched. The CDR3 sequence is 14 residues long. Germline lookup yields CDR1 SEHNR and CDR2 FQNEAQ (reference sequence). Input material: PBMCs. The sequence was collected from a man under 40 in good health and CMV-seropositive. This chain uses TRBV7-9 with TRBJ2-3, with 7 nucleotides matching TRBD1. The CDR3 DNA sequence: TGTGCCAGCAGACCGACAGGGATCACAGATACGCAGTATTTT. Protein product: CASRPTGITDTQYF. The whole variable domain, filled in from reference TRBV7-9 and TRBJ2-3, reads DTGVSQNPRHKITKRGQNVTFRCDPISEHNRLYWYRQTLGQGPEFLTYFQNEAQLEKSRLLSDRFSAERPKGSFSTLEIQRTEQGDSAMYLCASRPTGITDTQYFGPGTRLTVL.